This record concerns one T cell receptor beta chain sequence. Original methodology: Amplification of reference gene primers was used by the study to estimate nucleated cell counts. Clones were sequenced by immunoSEQ multiplex PCR, and TCRdb holds only the in-frame ones, with some missing. V and J calls plus clone size are reproduced from that table; the DNA served to infer D and trimming. The table shows 250,000 to 400,000 clones, with roughly 90% occurring only once. The data derive from a study of blood T cell repertoires in COVID-19. Study-level background: Collection of acute and convalescent COVID-19 samples took place in the United States, Italy and Spain.

The Seattle site enrolled patients during active infection and followed them longitudinally. The CDR3 is made up of 16 amino acids. Trimming removed 4 bases from V and 0 bases from J, with 11 bases in between. From germline, CDR1 is SGHNT and CDR2 YYREEE (reference sequence). This TCR was sampled from a woman aged 25 to 39 with COVID-19, enrolled during active disease. This chain joins TRBV5-4 and TRBJ2-6, with D hard to call. The material sequenced was peripheral blood. CDR3 sequence reads: CASSLIMSSGANVLTF. The CDR3, as DNA: TGTGCCAGCAGCCTTATCATGAGCTCTGGGGCCAACGTCCTGACTTTC.